Many counts were recorded for the clone carrying this T cell receptor (beta chain). Its target is not known. The data derive from a study of molecular identifiers for immune sequencing clone quantification. Study background: RNA from 20,000 or 100,000 naive CD8 cells was split five ways in replicates, with four sequenced.

Whole-study findings and limits: Investigators reportedly could detect spiked Jurkat TCR RNA from one cell among 980,000 or so naive cells.

Bulk libraries came from a prior protocol with listed TCR primers. TCRdb reanalysed the PCR reads using MiXCR and keeps one entry per CDR3 protein. The profile shows about 640,000 distinct CDR3 sequences, 15% to 20% of them singletons. The CDR3 is made up of 15 amino acids. CDR1 and CDR2 (germline): SEHNR, FQNEAQ (reference sequence). Trimming pared 3 bases from V and 1 base from J, leaving 12 bases between. Sorting recovered naive CD8 T cells on a CD8+CD4-CCR7+CD45RA+ profile. This receptor was obtained from a human donor in good health. Some libraries in this study had Jurkat cell RNA spiked in. V gene TRBV7-9 combines with J gene TRBJ1-1; the D gene is possibly TRBD1 (5 bases). Sequences were obtained from naive CD8+ T cells from blood, with Jurkat cell RNA spiked in. Sample subset: FACS-sorted CD8+CD4-CCR7+CD45RA+ naive T cells. CDR3 coding DNA: TGTGCCAGCAGCTTTCTGGGGCCGCCGAACACTGAAGCTTTCTTT. It encodes CASSFLGPPNTEAFF. Complete variable domain (other parts from reference TRBV7-9 and TRBJ1-1): DTGVSQNPRHKITKRGQNVTFRCDPISEHNRLYWYRQTLGQGPEFLTYFQNEAQLEKSRLLSDRFSAERPKGSFSTLEIQRTEQGDSAMYLCASSFLGPPNTEAFFGQGTRLTVV.